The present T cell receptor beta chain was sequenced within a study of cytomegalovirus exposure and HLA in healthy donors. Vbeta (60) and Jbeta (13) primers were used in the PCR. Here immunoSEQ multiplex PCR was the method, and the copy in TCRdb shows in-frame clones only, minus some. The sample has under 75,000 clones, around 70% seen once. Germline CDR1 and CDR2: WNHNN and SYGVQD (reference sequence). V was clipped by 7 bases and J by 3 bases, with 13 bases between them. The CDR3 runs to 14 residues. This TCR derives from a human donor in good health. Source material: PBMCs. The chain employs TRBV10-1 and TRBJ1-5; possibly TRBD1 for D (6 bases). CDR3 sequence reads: CASTRGGLNQPQHF. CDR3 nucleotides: TGCGCCAGCACGAGGGGGGGCCTCAATCAGCCCCAGCATTTT.